This T cell receptor beta chain derives from a study of OX40 agonist ivuxolimab in advanced cancers. V was pared by 0 bases and J by 1 base, with 7 bases between. CDR1 and CDR2 from the germline V gene are MNHEY and SVGAGI. The CDR3 has 16 residues. Sequencing used immunoSEQ multiplex PCR; TCRdb keeps in-frame clones, though not all of them. The sample contains 70,000 to 95,000 clones, 87% of which appear only once. This sequence was found in an adult with an advanced solid tumor such as melanoma, head and neck, liver or kidney cancer. The chain joins TRBV6-5 to TRBJ2-6; the D is unclear. The input for sequencing was CD4+ or CD8+ T cells sorted from blood, taken in a trial of the OX40 agonist ivuxolimab. The CDR3, as DNA: TGTGCCAGCAGTTACTCTATGCGGTCTGGGGCCAACGTCCTGACTTTC. Its protein product is CASSYSMRSGANVLTF.